A single sample is the source of the 15 T cell receptor beta chains below, sequenced in a study of cytomegalovirus exposure and HLA in healthy donors. The PCR employed 60 Vbeta primers together with 13 Jbeta primers. Profiled with immunoSEQ multiplex PCR; TCRdb holds only in-frame clones, not every one. The sample's table shows approximately 110,000 clones. Sequencing input: PBMCs. These TCRs come from a man aged 18 to 30 in good health and CMV-seronegative.

This chain links TRBV30 with TRBJ1-4; D not resolved. Germline CDR1 reads GTSNPN; CDR2 reads SVGIG (reference sequence). The CDR3 has 14 amino acids. V was cut by 4 bases and J by 5 bases, with 14 bases left in between. The CDR3 DNA reads as TGTGCCTGGATTTTGAAAGGGAGGAATGAAAAACTGTTTTTT. Its translation: CAWILKGRNEKLFF.

The V call is TRBV18, the J call TRBJ1-6; TRBD1 aligns across 8 bases. V lost 5 bases to trimming and J lost 6 bases; unmatched junction nucleotides: 3. CDR1 and CDR2 from the germline V gene are KGHSH and LQKENI. This CDR3 region has 14 residues. CDR3 nucleotide sequence: TGTGCCAGCTCAAAGGACAGGGCTAATTCACCCCTCCACTTT. Translating gives CASSKDRANSPLHF.

V gene TRBV7-9 combines with J gene TRBJ1-1; the D gene is possibly TRBD1 (6 bases). Trimming cost V 5 bases and J 3 bases, with 13 bases left between them. This CDR3 contains 14 residues. CDR1 and CDR2 from the germline V gene are SEHNR and FQNEAQ (reference sequence). CDR3 DNA sequence: TGTGCCAGCAGCCTATCACAGGGCCACACTGAAGCTTTCTTT. Amino acids: CASSLSQGHTEAFF.

In regard to this clone: Germline is not matched at one junction end, which may reflect a read error. The gene calls are TRBV19 and TRBJ2-3, with a tentative D call TRBD2 (5 bases). Germline CDR1 and CDR2: LNHDA and SQIVND (reference sequence). The CDR3 is 13 residues long. The CDR3 DNA is TGTGCAAGTAGGGTGCGGGGCACAGATACGCAGTATTTT. This codes for CASRVRGTDTQYF.

The genes are TRBV18 and TRBJ2-1, with D uncertain. V was cut by 4 bases and J by 2 bases, with 15 bases left in between. Germline loops: CDR1 KGHSH, CDR2 LQKENI. This CDR3 is 16 amino acids long. CDR3 sequence: CASSRIGHQTYNEQFF. The DNA for the CDR3 is TGTGCCAGCTCACGAATTGGGCACCAAACCTACAATGAGCAGTTCTTC.

The chain uses TRBV9 and TRBJ2-1; 7 bases align to TRBD2. The CDR3 runs to 15 residues. V was pared by 0 bases and J by 6 bases, with 6 bases of the junction left unmatched. Germline values: CDR1 SGDLS, CDR2 YYNGEE. CDR3 loop: CASSVGGAGPNEQFF. Here the CDR3 DNA reads TGTGCCAGCAGCGTAGGGGGAGCGGGACCCAATGAGCAGTTCTTC.

The genes are TRBV30 and TRBJ1-2; D is uncertain. The CDR3 totals 11 residues. The V and J ends lost 2 bases and 8 bases respectively, with 9 bases between them. Germline V lookup: CDR1 GTSNPN, CDR2 SVGIG (reference sequence). The CDR3, as DNA: TGTGCCTGGAGTCCACTAGGGGGCTACACCTTC. This codes for CAWSPLGGYTF.

The CDR3: CASSSSGNWGNTIYF. CDR3 bases: TGTGCCAGCAGCTCTTCAGGGAATTGGGGAAACACCATATATTTT. The gene calls are TRBV7-9 and TRBJ1-3, with D possibly being TRBD1 (5 bases). Deletions cut 4 bases from V and 4 bases from J, with 14 bases between. The CDR3 contains 15 residues. Germline assignment: CDR1 SEHNR and CDR2 FQNEAQ (reference sequence).

To note about this clone: The junction shows a germline mismatch at one end, possibly a read error. CDR3 DNA: TGTGTCAGCAGTGGGGGACTTGTCTACGAGCAGTACTTC. Amino acid sequence: CVSSGGLVYEQYF. The chain combines TRBV2 with TRBJ2-7, with TRBD2 as a possible D gene (6 bases). Germline-derived CDR1 and CDR2 are SNHLY and FYNNEI. CDR3 length: 13 residues.

This chain connects TRBV2 to TRBJ2-2; possibly TRBD1 for D (5 bases). Germline CDR1 and CDR2: SNHLY and FYNNEI. This CDR3 spans 14 amino acids. V lost 11 bases, J lost 3 bases, and 16 bases lay in between. CDR3 coding DNA: TGTGCCGGCAAGGAAGGGGTCGACACCGGGGAGCTGTTTTTT. Its translation: CAGKEGVDTGELFF.

This chain's CDR3 is CAIRTLPTYEQYF. CDR3 coding DNA: TGTGCCATCCGGACACTACCAACCTACGAGCAGTACTTC. The chain employs TRBV2 and TRBJ2-5; D possibly corresponds to TRBD1 (5 bases). Matching the DNA end better, TRBJ2-7 makes the J call doubtful. Germline V gene data show CDR1 as SNHLY and CDR2 as FYNNEI. This CDR3 comprises 13 residues.

The rearrangement joins TRBV6-4 to TRBJ2-7; maybe TRBD2 (5 bases). V dropped 3 bases and J dropped 6 bases, with 12 bases sitting between them. The germline gives CDR1 MRHNA, CDR2 SNTAGT. CDR3 size: 13 residues. CDR3 residues: CASSEARGSEQYF. CDR3 nucleotides: TGTGCCAGCAGTGAGGCGAGAGGGAGCGAGCAGTACTTC.

The chain carries TRBV5-4 and TRBJ2-3; TRBD1 matches 7 bases. Germline V gives CDR1 SGHNT, CDR2 YYREEE (reference sequence). V lost 2 bases to trimming and J lost 7 bases; unmatched junction nucleotides: 7. This CDR3 is built from 14 residues. Here the CDR3 DNA reads TGTGCCAGCAGCTTACCGGGACAGCAAAATACGCAGTATTTT. This translates into CASSLPGQQNTQYF.

The chain carries TRBV19 and TRBJ1-1; no definite D call. The ends were cut back, 9 bases at V and 1 base at J, with 18 bases in the middle. The germline CDR1 and CDR2 sequences are LNHDA and SQIVND (reference sequence). The CDR3 contains 15 residues. CDR3 loop: CASHAAAGRNTEAFF. The CDR3 DNA sequence: TGTGCCAGCCACGCCGCCGCTGGGCGGAACACTGAAGCTTTCTTT.

The chain is built from TRBV9 and TRBJ2-1, with 14 bases matching TRBD2. CDR1 is SGDLS, CDR2 YYNGEE, per germline. The CDR3 has 18 residues. V shed 5 bases, J shed 5 bases, and the junction held 12 bases outside the gene matches. The CDR3: CASSANGTSGRGHNEQFF. The DNA of the CDR3 is TGTGCCAGCAGTGCGAACGGGACTAGCGGGAGAGGGCACAATGAGCAGTTCTTC. The whole variable domain, filled in from reference TRBV9 and TRBJ2-1, reads DSGVTQTPKHLITATGQRVTLRCSPRSGDLSVYWYQQSLDQGLQFLIQYYNGEERAKGNILERFSAQQFPDLHSELNLSSLELGDSALYFCASSANGTSGRGHNEQFFGPGTRLTVL.